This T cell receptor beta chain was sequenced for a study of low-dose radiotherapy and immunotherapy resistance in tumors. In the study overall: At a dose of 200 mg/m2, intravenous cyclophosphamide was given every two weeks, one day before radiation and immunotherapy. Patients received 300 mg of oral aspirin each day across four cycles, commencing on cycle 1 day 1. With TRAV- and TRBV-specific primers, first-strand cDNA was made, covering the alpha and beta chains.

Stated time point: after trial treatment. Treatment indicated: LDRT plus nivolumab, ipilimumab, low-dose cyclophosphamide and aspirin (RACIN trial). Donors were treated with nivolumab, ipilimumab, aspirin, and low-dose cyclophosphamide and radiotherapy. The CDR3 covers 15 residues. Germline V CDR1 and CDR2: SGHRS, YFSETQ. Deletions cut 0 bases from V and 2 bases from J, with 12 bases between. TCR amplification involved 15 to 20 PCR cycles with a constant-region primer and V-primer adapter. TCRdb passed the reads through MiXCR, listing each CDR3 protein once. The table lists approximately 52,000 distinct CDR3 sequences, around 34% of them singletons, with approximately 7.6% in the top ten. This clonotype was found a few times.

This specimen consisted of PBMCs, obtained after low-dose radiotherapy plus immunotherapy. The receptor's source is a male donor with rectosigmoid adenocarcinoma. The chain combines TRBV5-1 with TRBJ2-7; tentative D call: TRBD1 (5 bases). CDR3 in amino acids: CASSLDKGMAYEQYF. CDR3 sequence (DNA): TGCGCCAGCAGCTTGGACAAGGGGATGGCCTACGAGCAGTACTTC.